This entry is about one T cell receptor beta chain. Clones were sequenced by immunoSEQ multiplex PCR, and TCRdb holds only the in-frame ones, with some missing. The sample consists of approximately 470,000 clones, around 85% of them appearing once. The sample originates from a study of shared clonotypes between healthy human individuals. CDR1 and CDR2 (germline): GTSNPN, SVGIG (reference sequence). There are 16 residues in the CDR3. The chain has TRBV30 and TRBJ1-4; D may be TRBD1 (6 bases). This receptor was obtained from a woman aged 35 to 49 in good health. Some clones in this sample may be carry-over from other donors' samples. The sample consisted of PBMCs. In nucleotides, the CDR3 is TGTGTATGGAGTAGAGGGGGAGGTTTCGGAGAGGGGAAACTGTTTTTT. Translation: CVWSRGGGFGEGKLFF.